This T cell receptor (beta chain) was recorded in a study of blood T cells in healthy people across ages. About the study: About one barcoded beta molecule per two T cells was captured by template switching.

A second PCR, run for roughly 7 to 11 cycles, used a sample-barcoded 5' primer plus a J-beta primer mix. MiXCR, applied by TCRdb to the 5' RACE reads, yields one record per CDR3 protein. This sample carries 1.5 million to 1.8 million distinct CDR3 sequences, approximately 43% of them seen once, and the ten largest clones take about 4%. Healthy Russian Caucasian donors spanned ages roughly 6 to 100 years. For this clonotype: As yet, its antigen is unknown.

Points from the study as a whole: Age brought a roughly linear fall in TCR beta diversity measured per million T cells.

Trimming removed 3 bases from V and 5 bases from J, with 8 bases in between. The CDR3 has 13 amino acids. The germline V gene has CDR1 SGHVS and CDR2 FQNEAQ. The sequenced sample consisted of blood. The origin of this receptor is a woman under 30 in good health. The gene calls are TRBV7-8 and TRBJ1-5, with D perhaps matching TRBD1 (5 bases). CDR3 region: CASSLWGDQPQHF. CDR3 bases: TGTGCCAGCAGCTTGTGGGGGGATCAGCCCCAGCATTTT.